These T cell receptor beta chains were read from a single sample in a study of shared clonotypes between healthy human individuals. Sequencing was performed with immunoSEQ multiplex PCR; in TCRdb, only in-frame clones are kept and a portion is missing. The data contain 500,000 to 700,000 clones, roughly 95% of them singletons. Sequencing input: naive CD8+ T cells sorted from blood. The receptors were sampled from a woman under 40 in good health. The CDR3 runs from the conserved cysteine through the conserved F or W. D genes are given only for firm matches. Clone size appears in some rows only: once, few, many, or a class for an expanded clone.

J gene: TRBJ2-1
clone size: NA
D gene: TRBD1
V gene: TRBV29-1
CDR3 DNA: TGCAGCGCTGACCCCGGGACAGGGAACAATGAGCAGTTCTTC
CDR3 protein: CSADPGTGNNEQFF

J gene: TRBJ1-5
clone size: NA
D gene: NA
V gene: TRBV2
CDR3 DNA: TGTGCCAGCAGTGGCCGCATGAAAAGGGGTCTCAATCAGCCCCAGCATTTT
CDR3 protein: CASSGRMKRGLNQPQHF

J gene: TRBJ2-7
clone size: NA
D gene: TRBD2
V gene: TRBV29-1
CDR3 DNA: TGCAGCGTTTATGGACTAGCGGGGACCTACGAGCAGTACTTC
CDR3 protein: CSVYGLAGTYEQYF

J gene: TRBJ2-7
clone size: NA
D gene: TRBD2
V gene: TRBV2
CDR3 DNA: TGTGCCAGCAGAACTAGCGAAGTCCTCTACGAGCAGTACTTC
CDR3 protein: CASRTSEVLYEQYF

J gene: TRBJ2-1
clone size: NA
D gene: NA
V gene: TRBV14
CDR3 DNA: TGTGCCAGCAGCCAAGCGACCAAGTACAATGAGCAGTTCTTC
CDR3 protein: CASSQATKYNEQFF

J gene: TRBJ2-2
clone size: NA
D gene: TRBD2
V gene: TRBV27
CDR3 DNA: TGTGCCAGCAGTCAACGACTTCGCGGGAGTTCCGGGGAGCTGTTTTTT
CDR3 protein: CASSQRLRGSSGELFF

J gene: TRBJ2-7
clone size: once
D gene: TRBD2
V gene: TRBV15
CDR3 DNA: TGTGCCACCAGCAGAGGCTCCGGGACTAGCGGGTACGAGCAGTACTTC
CDR3 protein: CATSRGSGTSGYEQYF

J gene: TRBJ2-7
clone size: NA
D gene: TRBD2
V gene: TRBV30
CDR3 DNA: TGTGCCTGGAGTGCCTTTCGACTAGCGGGGGTGTACTTC
CDR3 protein: CAWSAFRLAGVYF

J gene: TRBJ1-5
clone size: NA
D gene: NA
V gene: TRBV28
CDR3 DNA: TGTGCCAGCAGCCCCTGGGGGAGCAATCAGCCCCAGCATTTT
CDR3 protein: CASSPWGSNQPQHF

J gene: TRBJ1-2
clone size: NA
D gene: NA
V gene: TRBV7-2
CDR3 DNA: TGTGCCAGCAGCTCAGAACGGAACTATGGCTACACCTTC
CDR3 protein: CASSSERNYGYTF

J gene: TRBJ2-3
clone size: NA
D gene: NA
V gene: TRBV7-3
CDR3 DNA: TGTGCCAGCAGCTTAACCGGGGTTGTCACAGATACGCAGTATTTT
CDR3 protein: CASSLTGVVTDTQYF

J gene: TRBJ2-1
clone size: NA
D gene: NA
V gene: TRBV30
CDR3 DNA: TGTGCCTGGAGCCCAGGGGTGTTAGAGCAGTTCTTC
CDR3 protein: CAWSPGVLEQFF

J gene: TRBJ2-7
clone size: NA
D gene: NA
V gene: TRBV21-1
CDR3 DNA: TGTGCCAGCAGCAAAGATTCCACTAGCGGGAGCTACGAGCAGTACTTC
CDR3 protein: CASSKDSTSGSYEQYF

J gene: TRBJ2-7
clone size: NA
D gene: NA
V gene: TRBV4-1
CDR3 DNA: TGCGCCAGCAGCCAGACACCTACCTACGAGCAGTACTTC
CDR3 protein: CASSQTPTYEQYF

J gene: TRBJ2-7
clone size: NA
D gene: TRBD1
V gene: TRBV18
CDR3 DNA: TGTGCCAGCTCTCTACGCTCCTGGACAGGGGGCGCCTCCTACGAGCAGTACTTC
CDR3 protein: CASSLRSWTGGASYEQYF

J gene: TRBJ2-5
clone size: NA
D gene: NA
V gene: TRBV19
CDR3 DNA: TGTGCCAGTAGTATTGGTATCCTAGTGGAAGAGACCCAGTACTTC
CDR3 protein: CASSIGILVEETQYF

J gene: TRBJ1-5
clone size: NA
D gene: TRBD1
V gene: TRBV28
CDR3 DNA: TGTGCCAGCAGTTTATTTGGGGGACAGACAAGCCCCCAGCATTTT
CDR3 protein: CASSLFGGQTSPQHF

J gene: TRBJ2-3
clone size: NA
D gene: NA
V gene: TRBV28
CDR3 DNA: TGTGCCAGCAGGTCCCCCGGCCGGGCGGTCGCAGATACGCAGTATTTT
CDR3 protein: CASRSPGRAVADTQYF

J gene: TRBJ2-7
clone size: once
D gene: TRBD1
V gene: TRBV27
CDR3 DNA: TGTGCCAGCAGCTTTAGTTGGGGACAGGGGTACGAGCAGTACTTC
CDR3 protein: CASSFSWGQGYEQYF

J gene: TRBJ2-3
clone size: NA
D gene: NA
V gene: TRBV27
CDR3 DNA: TGTGCCAGCAAATTTATTGGGGGAGTTAGCACAGATACGCAGTATTTT
CDR3 protein: CASKFIGGVSTDTQYF

J gene: TRBJ1-2
clone size: once
D gene: NA
V gene: TRBV6-5
CDR3 DNA: TGTGCCAGCAGTGTTGGTGGGGCCCGACGAGGCTACACCTTC
CDR3 protein: CASSVGGARRGYTF

J gene: TRBJ1-4
clone size: NA
D gene: NA
V gene: TRBV13
CDR3 DNA: TGTGCCAGCAGCTCTGGGTATGGATCGACTAATGAAAAACTGTTTTTT
CDR3 protein: CASSSGYGSTNEKLFF

J gene: TRBJ2-4
clone size: NA
D gene: NA
V gene: TRBV5-6
CDR3 DNA: TGTGCCAGCAGCTTGGCCGCGAAAAACATTCAGTACTTC
CDR3 protein: CASSLAAKNIQYF

J gene: TRBJ2-2
clone size: once
D gene: NA
V gene: TRBV27
CDR3 DNA: TGTGCCAGCAGCCTATCCGTCGTAAACACCGGGGAGCTGTTTTTT
CDR3 protein: CASSLSVVNTGELFF

J gene: TRBJ2-7
clone size: NA
D gene: NA
V gene: TRBV27
CDR3 DNA: TGTGCCAGCAGTTTACAGTTGAACTCCTACGAGCAGTACTTC
CDR3 protein: CASSLQLNSYEQYF

J gene: TRBJ2-3
clone size: NA
D gene: NA
V gene: TRBV11-2
CDR3 DNA: TGTGCCAGCAGCTTAGGGCTCGGCGGAGACACAGATACGCAGTATTTT
CDR3 protein: CASSLGLGGDTDTQYF

J gene: TRBJ2-3
clone size: NA
D gene: TRBD2
V gene: TRBV19
CDR3 DNA: TGTGCCAGTAGTGGGGGGACTAGTCGCCTCGGGGATACGCAGTATTTT
CDR3 protein: CASSGGTSRLGDTQYF

J gene: TRBJ1-1
clone size: once
D gene: NA
V gene: TRBV5-6
CDR3 DNA: TGTGCCAGCAGCTTGGGGGGTTTAGGGGAAGCTTTCTTT
CDR3 protein: CASSLGGLGEAFF

J gene: TRBJ1-2
clone size: NA
D gene: NA
V gene: TRBV6-4
CDR3 DNA: TGTGCCAGCATTACTGGCCGTAACTATGGCTACACCTTC
CDR3 protein: CASITGRNYGYTF

J gene: TRBJ1-5
clone size: NA
D gene: NA
V gene: TRBV10-3
CDR3 DNA: TGTGCCATCAGTGAGTCTCACCCCCTTGCAGGGTTCGATCAGCCCCAGCATTTT
CDR3 protein: CAISESHPLAGFDQPQHF

J gene: TRBJ2-3
clone size: NA
D gene: NA
V gene: TRBV4-2
CDR3 DNA: TGTGCCAGCAGCCAATGGGCTCAGGAAGATACGCAGTATTTT
CDR3 protein: CASSQWAQEDTQYF

J gene: TRBJ2-4
clone size: NA
D gene: NA
V gene: TRBV27
CDR3 DNA: TGTGCCAGCAGGCATGGGACGAGTCACATTCAGTACTTC
CDR3 protein: CASRHGTSHIQYF

J gene: TRBJ2-7
clone size: NA
D gene: NA
V gene: TRBV25-1
CDR3 DNA: TGTGCCAGCAGCTCCGGGGTTGTTATGGACGAGCAGTACTTC
CDR3 protein: CASSSGVVMDEQYF

J gene: TRBJ2-1
clone size: NA
D gene: NA
V gene: TRBV9
CDR3 DNA: TGTGCCAGCAGCGCTGACGGGAGTCACAATGAGCAGTTCTTC
CDR3 protein: CASSADGSHNEQFF

J gene: TRBJ2-7
clone size: NA
D gene: NA
V gene: TRBV5-8
CDR3 DNA: TGTGCCAGCAGCTTAAGTAGCGAGCAGTACTTC
CDR3 protein: CASSLSSEQYF

J gene: TRBJ2-7
clone size: NA
D gene: NA
V gene: TRBV4-1
CDR3 DNA: TGCGCCAGCAGTGGGCCGGTCTTCGTAAACGAGCAGTACTTC
CDR3 protein: CASSGPVFVNEQYF

J gene: TRBJ2-1
clone size: NA
D gene: NA
V gene: TRBV6-5
CDR3 DNA: TGTGCCAGCGGAAGAGGGGGGTCCTACAATGAGCAGTTCTTC
CDR3 protein: CASGRGGSYNEQFF

J gene: TRBJ2-7
clone size: NA
D gene: TRBD2
V gene: TRBV13
CDR3 DNA: TGTGCCAGCAGCGCCGCCGAGCGGGGCTCCTACGAGCAGTACTTC
CDR3 protein: CASSAAERGSYEQYF

J gene: TRBJ2-1
clone size: once
D gene: NA
V gene: TRBV5-4
CDR3 DNA: TGTGCCAGCAGCGAGAGATCCGCAATCCAGCAGTTCTTC
CDR3 protein: CASSERSAIQQFF

J gene: TRBJ1-2
clone size: NA
D gene: TRBD1
V gene: TRBV2
CDR3 DNA: TGTGCCAGCAGTGAGGGACAGCCTAACTATGGCTACACCTTC
CDR3 protein: CASSEGQPNYGYTF

J gene: TRBJ1-3
clone size: NA
D gene: NA
V gene: TRBV7-9
CDR3 DNA: TGTGCCAGCAGCCCCAACTCCCAGGTAGCTGGAAACACCATATATTTT
CDR3 protein: CASSPNSQVAGNTIYF

J gene: TRBJ2-7
clone size: NA
D gene: NA
V gene: TRBV13
CDR3 DNA: TGTGCCAGCAGCTTAGGGCAGTCGCCCTACGAGCAGTACTTC
CDR3 protein: CASSLGQSPYEQYF

J gene: TRBJ2-2
clone size: NA
D gene: NA
V gene: TRBV19
CDR3 DNA: TGTGCCAGTAGTATAGGTTCCACCGGGGAGCTGTTTTTT
CDR3 protein: CASSIGSTGELFF

J gene: TRBJ2-5
clone size: NA
D gene: NA
V gene: TRBV15
CDR3 DNA: TGTGCCACCAGCTCCTCTGCCAGGTTGGGGGAGACCCAGTACTTC
CDR3 protein: CATSSSARLGETQYF

J gene: TRBJ2-7
clone size: NA
D gene: NA
V gene: TRBV19
CDR3 DNA: TGTGCCAGTAGTTTCTCCTCCGCGGGTTACGAGCAGTACTTC
CDR3 protein: CASSFSSAGYEQYF

J gene: TRBJ1-4
clone size: NA
D gene: NA
V gene: TRBV4-1
CDR3 DNA: TGCGCCAGCAGCCAAGTCGGTGAAAAACTGTTTTTT
CDR3 protein: CASSQVGEKLFF

J gene: TRBJ2-7
clone size: NA
D gene: NA
V gene: TRBV9
CDR3 DNA: TGTGCCAGCAGCGTAGGAGCGGCACCCTACGAGCAGTACTTC
CDR3 protein: CASSVGAAPYEQYF

J gene: TRBJ2-4
clone size: NA
D gene: TRBD2
V gene: TRBV7-9
CDR3 DNA: TGTGCCAGCAGCGGGGGGGAATCCAAAAACATTCAGTACTTC
CDR3 protein: CASSGGESKNIQYF

J gene: TRBJ2-1
clone size: NA
D gene: TRBD1
V gene: TRBV9
CDR3 DNA: TGTGCCAGCAGCGCGGCGACAGGGCTCAATGAGCAGTTCTTC
CDR3 protein: CASSAATGLNEQFF

J gene: TRBJ2-1
clone size: NA
D gene: NA
V gene: TRBV27
CDR3 DNA: TGTGCCACGGGGGGGGCAGGGGGCTACAATGAGCAGTTCTTC
CDR3 protein: CATGGAGGYNEQFF

J gene: TRBJ1-5
clone size: few
D gene: NA
V gene: TRBV13
CDR3 DNA: TGTGCCAGCAGCCTCCGGGGTGGCGATGAGCCCCAGCATTTT
CDR3 protein: CASSLRGGDEPQHF

J gene: TRBJ2-6
clone size: NA
D gene: NA
V gene: TRBV19
CDR3 DNA: TGTGCCAGTAGTGCGAGGGTTCTGACCGACTCTGGGGCCAACGTCCTGACTTTC
CDR3 protein: CASSARVLTDSGANVLTF

J gene: TRBJ2-7
clone size: NA
D gene: NA
V gene: TRBV28
CDR3 DNA: TGTGCCAGCAGTGAACAGGGTTACGAGCAGTACTTC
CDR3 protein: CASSEQGYEQYF

J gene: TRBJ1-1
clone size: NA
D gene: TRBD1
V gene: TRBV7-9
CDR3 DNA: TGTGCCAGCAGCTCCCGACAGGGGGGGGTCCCTGAAGCTTTCTTT
CDR3 protein: CASSSRQGGVPEAFF

J gene: TRBJ2-7
clone size: once
D gene: NA
V gene: TRBV6-5
CDR3 DNA: TGTGCCAGCAGTTACTCGATTACGGGGAGCTCCTACGAGCAGTACTTC
CDR3 protein: CASSYSITGSSYEQYF

J gene: TRBJ2-7
clone size: NA
D gene: TRBD2
V gene: TRBV6-5
CDR3 DNA: TGTGCCAGCAGCGGAGAGAGCGGGAGCTCCTACGAGCAGTACTTC
CDR3 protein: CASSGESGSSYEQYF

J gene: TRBJ1-1
clone size: once
D gene: NA
V gene: TRBV9
CDR3 DNA: TGTGCCAGCAGCGAATTCCGGGCTAGCACTGAAGCTTTCTTT
CDR3 protein: CASSEFRASTEAFF

J gene: TRBJ1-3
clone size: NA
D gene: NA
V gene: TRBV27
CDR3 DNA: TGTGCCAGCAGTTCAGGCTCTGGAAACACCATATATTTT
CDR3 protein: CASSSGSGNTIYF

J gene: TRBJ2-1
clone size: NA
D gene: NA
V gene: TRBV7-3
CDR3 DNA: TGTGCCAGCAGCTTAATTTCTAGCGCCTCCTACAATGAGCAGTTCTTC
CDR3 protein: CASSLISSASYNEQFF

J gene: TRBJ2-2
clone size: NA
D gene: TRBD1
V gene: TRBV27
CDR3 DNA: TGTGCCAGCAGTTCAGGGACAGGTGCCACCGGGGAGCTGTTTTTT
CDR3 protein: CASSSGTGATGELFF